Shown below are 25 T cell receptor beta chains from a single sample sequenced in a study of blood T cell repertoires in COVID-19. Method: immunoSEQ multiplex PCR; TCRdb's copy keeps in-frame clones and lacks some. Here the sample spans about 190,000 clones, 70% to 80% being singletons. Sequenced: peripheral blood. The source of these receptors is a middle-aged man who had recovered from COVID-19.

This clone came up once. V and J are TRBV5-4 and TRBJ2-3, with D unclear. Germline assignment: CDR1 SGHNT and CDR2 YYREEE (reference sequence). This CDR3 region has 12 residues. V lost 1 base and J lost 8, with 8 bases in between. As DNA, the CDR3 is TGTGCCAGCAGCTTGACAGAAGGTACGCAGTATTTT. Protein: CASSLTEGTQYF.

The rearrangement uses TRBV24-1 and TRBJ2-7; 10 nucleotides line up with TRBD2. CDR3 length: 16 residues. Germline V CDR1 and CDR2: KGHDR, SFDVKD. Trimming removed 4 bases from V and 7 bases from J; junction bases left unmatched: 12. The CDR3 sequence: CATSESSGRALGEQYF. In DNA, the CDR3 is TGTGCCACCAGTGAGTCGAGCGGGAGGGCCTTAGGGGAGCAGTACTTC.

V and J are TRBV4-2 and TRBJ2-7; 16 bases are shared with TRBD2. V gave up 0 bases and J gave up 0 bases; unmatched junction bases: 14. Germline V gene lookup returns CDR1 LGHNA and CDR2 YNFKEQ. This CDR3 spans 22 amino acids. In nucleotides, the CDR3 is TGTGCCAGCAGCCAAGACCTCACGGGGGGACTAGCGGGAGGGCACATCTCCTACGAGCAGTACTTC. This encodes CASSQDLTGGLAGGHISYEQYF.

This rearrangement joins TRBV29-1 to TRBJ1-2, with D possibly being TRBD1 (5 bases). This CDR3 has 11 residues. V was pared by 2 bases and J by 6 bases, with 7 bases between. Germline V gene data show CDR1 as SQVTM and CDR2 as ANQGSEA. The CDR3 reads CSVEQGNGYTF. CDR3 in DNA: TGCAGCGTTGAACAGGGAAATGGCTACACCTTC. Drawing the rest from reference TRBV29-1 and TRBJ1-2, the complete variable domain is SAVISQKPSRDICQRGTSLTIQCQVDSQVTMMFWYRQQPGQSLTLIATANQGSEATYESGFVIDKFPISRPNLTFSTLTVSNMSPEDSSIYLCSVEQGNGYTFGSGTRLTVV.

The rearrangement uses TRBV19 and TRBJ2-2; D is perhaps TRBD2 (6 bases). V was cut by 7 bases and J by 1 base, with 16 bases left in between. Germline V gene data show CDR1 as LNHDA and CDR2 as SQIVND (reference sequence). CDR3 size: 16 residues. In DNA, the CDR3 is TGTGCCAGTAACCCTACCGTCGGGGGGAACACCGGGGAGCTGTTTTTT. Amino acids: CASNPTVGGNTGELFF.

This clone was seen more than once but under ten times. This chain connects TRBV29-1 to TRBJ2-1, with 7 positions matching TRBD1. The germline gives CDR1 SQVTM, CDR2 ANQGSEA. Germline trimming cut 6 bases from V and 5 bases from J; bases unmatched to any gene: 10. The CDR3 is made up of 14 amino acids. CDR3: CSVGTGTANNEQFF. CDR3 coding DNA: TGCAGCGTCGGCACCGGGACAGCAAACAATGAGCAGTTCTTC.

This chain links TRBV2 with TRBJ2-3; 10 bases line up with TRBD1. Germline loops: CDR1 SNHLY, CDR2 FYNNEI. This CDR3 is 14 amino acids long. V dropped 5 bases and J dropped 5; count of bases not matched to a gene: 4. The CDR3 protein is CASSPDRGEDTQYF. The CDR3 nucleotides read TGTGCCAGCAGTCCGGACAGGGGGGAAGATACGCAGTATTTT.

V and J are TRBV7-3 and TRBJ2-5, with 9 bases that match TRBD2. CDR1 and CDR2 (germline): SGHTA, FQGTGA. The CDR3 sequence is 16 residues long. V dropped 2 bases and J dropped 5; count of bases not matched to a gene: 9. The CDR3 loop reads CASSLLGGRADETQYF. The DNA of the CDR3 is TGTGCCAGCAGCTTACTGGGCGGGAGGGCCGACGAGACCCAGTACTTC.

This chain links TRBV25-1 with TRBJ2-3; D gene ambiguous. There are 12 residues in the CDR3. CDR1 and CDR2 (germline): MGHDK, SYGVNS. Trimming removed 8 bases at V and 4 bases at J, with 10 bases between. The DNA for the CDR3 is TGTGCCAGCGGCCTGGTTGCAGATACGCAGTATTTT. Translation: CASGLVADTQYF. Supplemented by reference TRBV25-1 and TRBJ2-3, the full variable domain reads EADIYQTPRYLVIGTGKKITLECSQTMGHDKMYWYQQDPGMELHLIHYSYGVNSTEKGDLSSESTVSRIRTEHFPLTLESARPSHTSQYLCASGLVADTQYFGPGTRLTVL.

CDR3 bases: TGTGCCAGCAGCTTATACCGGGGGGGACTAGCGGCCAGCTCCTACGAGCAGTACTTC. Translated: CASSLYRGGLAASSYEQYF. The rearrangement uses TRBV7-2 and TRBJ2-7, with 11 bases matching TRBD2. This CDR3 has 19 residues. J lost 0 bases, V lost 2 bases, and 12 bases had no gene match. Germline V gene sequence: CDR1 SGHTA, CDR2 FQGNSA.

This clone showed up many times. J is TRBJ2-7 and V is TRBV28; D unresolved. Germline lookup yields CDR1 MDHEN and CDR2 SYDVKM. The CDR3 contains 13 residues. With 7 bases removed from V and 6 bases from J, the gap between germline ends came to 16 bases. Written as DNA, the CDR3 is TGTGCCAGCAAGCCAACTAACTTTGTCGAGCAGTACTTC. This codes for CASKPTNFVEQYF.

The CDR3 loop is CASSLVGQANEKLFF. DNA of the CDR3: TGCGCCAGCAGCTTGGTGGGGCAGGCTAATGAAAAACTGTTTTTT. V gene TRBV5-1 combines with J gene TRBJ1-4; maybe TRBD1 (5 bases). The germline V gene encodes CDR1 SGHRS and CDR2 YFSETQ. CDR3 size: 15 residues. Trimming stripped 0 bases from V and 3 bases from J, with 9 bases between.

The rearrangement links TRBV19 to TRBJ1-5; 9 positions agree with TRBD1. The CDR3 loop spans 18 amino acids. Germline-derived CDR1 and CDR2 are LNHDA and SQIVND (reference sequence). Trimming cost V 3 bases and J 1 base; bases outside gene matches: 10. The CDR3, as DNA: TGTGCCAGTAGTATGGGACAGGGTTGGTCGGAGAGCAATCAGCCCCAGCATTTT. Protein: CASSMGQGWSESNQPQHF.

This clone was picked up one time. V is TRBV7-8 and J is TRBJ2-1, with 7 bases fitting TRBD1. Trimming cost V 5 bases and J 6 bases; bases outside gene matches: 4. Germline V gene data show CDR1 as SGHVS and CDR2 as FQNEAQ. The CDR3 loop spans 13 amino acids. CDR3 sequence: CASSIDRVNEQFF. The CDR3 nucleotides are TGTGCCAGCAGCATTGACAGGGTCAATGAGCAGTTCTTC. Variable domain in full (rest from reference TRBV7-8 and TRBJ2-1): GAGVSQSPRYKVAKRGQDVALRCDPISGHVSLFWYQQALGQGPEFLTYFQNEAQLDKSGLPSDRFFAERPEGSVSTLKIQRTQQEDSAVYLCASSIDRVNEQFFGPGTRLTVL.

The chain is built from TRBV5-4 and TRBJ2-7, with D possibly TRBD1 on 6 matching bases. V lost 3 bases and J lost 3, with 13 bases in between. The V gene's germline CDR1 is SGHNT and CDR2 YYREEE (reference sequence). CDR3 size: 14 residues. CDR3: CASSSTGLLYEQYF. CDR3 DNA: TGTGCCAGCAGCTCGACAGGCCTCCTCTACGAGCAGTACTTC.

The chain joins TRBV6-5 to TRBJ2-2, with D possibly TRBD2 on 6 matching bases. Per germline, CDR1 MNHEY and CDR2 SVGAGI. CDR3 size: 15 residues. Between the trimmed V and J ends, which lost 5 bases and 4 bases, there was a span of 14 bases. The CDR3 nucleotides are TGTGCCAGCAGTCGGCAGATGGGGGGCACCGGGGAGCTGTTTTTT. It encodes CASSRQMGGTGELFF.

The V gene is TRBV6-5, the J gene TRBJ1-5; possible D gene TRBD1, 6 bases. Germline CDR1 and CDR2: MNHEY and SVGAGI. V was clipped by 2 bases and J by 4 bases, with 15 bases between them. The CDR3 is 16 amino acids. CDR3 amino acids: CASSYRRLDSNQPQHF. CDR3 bases: TGTGCCAGCAGTTACCGTCGTTTGGACAGTAATCAGCCCCAGCATTTT.

This chain joins TRBV27 and TRBJ2-2, with D possibly being TRBD2 (6 bases). The CDR3 covers 16 residues. Trimming shortened V by 11 bases and J by 2 bases, and 21 bases separated the two germline ends. Germline V gene lookup returns CDR1 MNHEY and CDR2 SMNVEV (reference sequence). DNA of the CDR3: TGTGCCTCCCGTGGGGGAGCTAGCGTCAACACCGGGGAGCTGTTTTTT. Protein product: CASRGGASVNTGELFF.

The chain is built from TRBV27 and TRBJ2-7; the match to TRBD1 covers 11 bases. V lost 0 bases, J lost 1 base, and 2 bases stayed unmatched. Germline V gene lookup returns CDR1 MNHEY and CDR2 SMNVEV (reference sequence). The CDR3 covers 16 residues. The CDR3 sequence is CASSLSGTGGSYEQYF. CDR3 coding DNA: TGTGCCAGCAGTTTATCTGGGACAGGGGGGTCCTACGAGCAGTACTTC.

The V and J genes are TRBV27 and TRBJ2-7; TRBD1 agrees at 9 bases. CDR3 length: 16 residues. The V segment lost 5 bases and the J segment 2 bases; nucleotides outside the gene matches: 10. Germline lookup yields CDR1 MNHEY and CDR2 SMNVEV (reference sequence). CDR3: CASSREGQGSTYEQYF. Here the CDR3 DNA reads TGTGCCAGCAGTCGCGAAGGACAGGGGTCAACCTACGAGCAGTACTTC.

This chain links TRBV19 with TRBJ2-2; TRBD1 agrees at 10 bases. CDR3 length: 18 residues. Per the germline V gene, CDR1 is LNHDA and CDR2 is SQIVND (reference sequence). The V gene end was trimmed by 8 bases and the J gene end by 5 bases; junction bases not matched to a gene: 17. Here the CDR3 reads CASPTIRSGTGETGELFF. The CDR3 nucleotides are TGTGCCAGTCCTACAATCCGGTCCGGGACAGGGGAGACCGGGGAGCTGTTTTTT.

The chain links TRBV25-1 to TRBJ1-4; TRBD1 might be the D (5 bases). V lost 3 bases and J 7 bases, leaving 12 bases between the germline ends. Germline V gene data show CDR1 as MGHDK and CDR2 as SYGVNS. CDR3 length: 14 residues. Here the CDR3 reads CASSEWGVGEKLFF. The CDR3 DNA reads TGTGCCAGCAGTGAGTGGGGGGTAGGTGAAAAACTGTTTTTT.

The rearrangement uses TRBV4-3 and TRBJ1-2; possibly TRBD1 for D (5 bases). The CDR3 has 13 residues. Trimming cost V 4 bases and J 4 bases, with 10 bases left between them. Germline CDR1 LGHNA, CDR2 YSLEER. The CDR3, as DNA: TGCGCCAGCAGCCGGAGCCAGGGCTATGGCTACACCTTC. Its translation is CASSRSQGYGYTF.

J is TRBJ2-1 and V is TRBV29-1; the match to TRBD2 covers 14 bases. With 0 bases clipped from V and 0 bases from J, the junction kept 10 bases outside the gene matches. Germline V lookup: CDR1 SQVTM, CDR2 ANQGSEA. The CDR3 is made up of 20 amino acids. The CDR3 DNA follows: TGCAGCGTTGAAGATATGGGACTAGCGGGGGACTTCCACTCCTACAATGAGCAGTTCTTC. Protein product: CSVEDMGLAGDFHSYNEQFF.

The chain uses TRBV5-1 and TRBJ2-1, with TRBD2 as a possible D gene (7 bases). Germline CDR1 is SGHRS and CDR2 is YFSETQ. The CDR3 totals 16 residues. V lost 4 bases, J lost 6 bases, and 20 bases lay in between. This CDR3 is CASSLKGGEGLNEQFF. The CDR3 nucleotides read TGCGCCAGCAGCCTGAAAGGGGGGGAGGGCCTCAATGAGCAGTTCTTC.